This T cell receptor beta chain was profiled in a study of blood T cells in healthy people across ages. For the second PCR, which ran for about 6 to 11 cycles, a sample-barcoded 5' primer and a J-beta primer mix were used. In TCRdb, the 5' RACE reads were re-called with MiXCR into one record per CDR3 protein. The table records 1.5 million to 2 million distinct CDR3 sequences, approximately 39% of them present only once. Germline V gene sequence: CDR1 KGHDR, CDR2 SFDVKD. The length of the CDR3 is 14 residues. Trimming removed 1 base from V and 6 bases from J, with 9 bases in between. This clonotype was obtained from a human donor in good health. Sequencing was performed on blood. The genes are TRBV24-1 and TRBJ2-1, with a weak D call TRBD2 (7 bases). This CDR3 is CATSDFAGANEQFF. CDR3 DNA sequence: TGTGCCACCAGTGATTTTGCGGGGGCCAATGAGCAGTTCTTC.